This T cell receptor (beta chain) came from a study of blood T cell repertoires in COVID-19. The data were produced by immunoSEQ multiplex PCR, yet TCRdb's version contains in-frame clones alone and is incomplete. The sample contains 55,000 to 95,000 clones, about 82% of which appear only once. The CDR3 sequence is 11 residues long. CDR1 and CDR2 from the germline V gene are DFQATT and SNEGSKA (reference sequence). A note on this clone: The junction departs from germline at one end; a sequencing error may be responsible.

The J gene is TRBJ1-4, the V gene TRBV20-1; no definite D call. What was sequenced was peripheral blood. The sequence was obtained from a woman aged 60 to 75 with acute or convalescent COVID-19. The CDR3 bases are TGCAGTGCCGACGGTGAAGGCTTGATGCGGTTT. It is translated as CSADGEGLMRF.